The next 26 T cell receptor beta chains were all read from a single sample in a study of blood T cell repertoires in COVID-19. Here immunoSEQ multiplex PCR was the method, and the copy in TCRdb shows in-frame clones only, minus some. The sample contains 200,000 to 250,000 clones, under 90% of which appear only once. Sequenced: PBMCs or T cells enriched from blood (not recorded which). All receptors come from a woman aged 55-70 years who had recovered from COVID-19.

V is TRBV2 and J is TRBJ2-1; 9 bases are shared with TRBD1. Germline V gene lookup returns CDR1 SNHLY and CDR2 FYNNEI. Trimming took 7 bases from V and 6 from J; bases not matched to a gene: 7. The CDR3 runs to 14 residues. CDR3 protein: CASNLRTGANEQFF. Written as DNA, the CDR3 is TGTGCCAGCAATCTTAGGACAGGGGCCAATGAGCAGTTCTTC.

A few counts support this clone. The chain recombines TRBV7-6 with TRBJ2-1; 8 positions match TRBD2. The CDR3 has 15 residues. Trimming removed 2 bases from V and 3 bases from J; junction bases left unmatched: 3. Per germline, CDR1 SGHVS and CDR2 FNYEAQ. CDR3 residues: CASSLLAGIYNEQFF. CDR3 nucleotide sequence: TGTGCCAGCAGCTTATTAGCGGGGATCTACAATGAGCAGTTCTTC.

This clone was found a few times. The chain combines TRBV2 with TRBJ2-5, with D possibly being TRBD1 (5 bases). V was cut by 8 bases and J by 5 bases, with 12 bases left in between. CDR3 length: 12 residues. In germline, CDR1 is SNHLY, CDR2 FYNNEI. This CDR3 reads CASGAGRETQYF. The CDR3 DNA reads TGTGCCAGCGGGGCAGGGCGGGAGACCCAGTACTTC. The complete variable domain, with remaining parts taken from reference TRBV2 and TRBJ2-5, reads EPEVTQTPSHQVTQMGQEVILRCVPISNHLYFYWYRQILGQKVEFLVSFYNNEISEKSEIFDDQFSVERPDGSNFTLKIRSTKLEDSAMYFCASGAGRETQYFGPGTRLLVL.

The chain combines TRBV7-9 with TRBJ2-5; 10 positions match TRBD1. V lost 4 bases, J lost 11 bases, and 4 bases stayed unmatched. Germline V lookup: CDR1 SEHNR, CDR2 FQNEAQ (reference sequence). The CDR3 sequence is 12 residues long. Written as DNA, the CDR3 is TGTGCCAGCAGCTCCGGACAGGGGGGTCAGTACTTC. Protein: CASSSGQGGQYF.

This sequence joins TRBV6-1 and TRBJ2-4, with D possibly being TRBD2 (5 bases). The CDR3 extends over 17 amino acids. Trimming cost V 3 bases and J 6 bases, with 21 bases left between them. From germline, CDR1 is MNHNS and CDR2 SASEGT. The CDR3 is CASSDQTTKVILNIQYF. The CDR3 nucleotides are TGTGCCAGCAGTGACCAGACTACAAAAGTTATTTTAAACATTCAGTACTTC.

The V and J genes are TRBV18 and TRBJ1-1; D gene uncertain. Between the trimmed V and J ends, which lost 6 bases and 2 bases, there was a span of 13 bases. In germline, CDR1 is KGHSH, CDR2 LQKENI. The CDR3 is made up of 14 amino acids. The CDR3 is CASSYTRDNTEAFF. CDR3 nucleotide sequence: TGTGCCAGCTCTTACACCCGGGATAACACTGAAGCTTTCTTT.

The chain uses TRBV19 and TRBJ1-4, with TRBD1 matching over 9 bases. CDR1 and CDR2 from the germline V gene are LNHDA and SQIVND (reference sequence). V lost 3 bases to trimming and J lost 4 bases; unmatched junction nucleotides: 3. The CDR3 is 15 amino acids. The CDR3 sequence is CASSMPGQGNEKLFF. CDR3 bases: TGTGCCAGTAGTATGCCGGGACAGGGTAATGAAAAACTGTTTTTT.

A few counts support this clone. The chain carries TRBV18 and TRBJ1-1, with a possible D match to TRBD1 (6 bases). CDR3 length: 16 residues. The germline V and J ends were trimmed by 2 bases and 1 base, with 14 bases remaining between them. The V gene's germline CDR1 is KGHSH and CDR2 LQKENI. This chain's CDR3 is CASSPVQGVSNTEAFF. As DNA, the CDR3 is TGTGCCAGCTCACCAGTACAGGGTGTTTCGAACACTGAAGCTTTCTTT.

This clone appeared a single time. V gene TRBV4-3 combines with J gene TRBJ1-2; 9 bases are a match to TRBD1. The germline gives CDR1 LGHNA, CDR2 YSLEER. V lost 0 bases and J lost 4; bases outside the gene matches: 9. CDR3 length equals 17 residues. CDR3 DNA sequence: TGCGCCAGCAGCCAAGATCTTGGGACAGGGAGACTCTATGGCTACACCTTC. Its translation: CASSQDLGTGRLYGYTF.

This chain joins TRBV18 and TRBJ1-4; D is perhaps TRBD1 (5 bases). The germline V gene encodes CDR1 KGHSH and CDR2 LQKENI. V was pared by 3 bases and J by 8 bases, with 7 bases between. This CDR3 spans 12 amino acids. The chain's CDR3 is CASSPGREKLFF. In DNA, the CDR3 is TGTGCCAGCTCACCGGGGCGGGAAAAACTGTTTTTT.

The chain combines TRBV19 with TRBJ2-4, with D tentatively TRBD1 (5 bases). Germline CDR1 is LNHDA and CDR2 is SQIVND (reference sequence). The CDR3 covers 13 residues. V lost 6 bases, J lost 1 base, and 7 bases lay in between. The CDR3 region has the DNA TGTGCCAGTAGAGGGGCGGCCAAAAACATTCAGTACTTC. Residues: CASRGAAKNIQYF.

The chain has TRBV13 and TRBJ2-6; a weak D match, TRBD2 (7 bases). CDR1 PRHDT and CDR2 FYEKMQ come from the germline V gene (reference sequence). The V end was cut by 5 bases, the J end by 0 bases, with 17 bases between. The CDR3 spans 18 residues. CDR3 protein: CASSPRGAQSSGANVLTF. The CDR3, as DNA: TGTGCCAGCAGCCCCCGGGGGGCTCAAAGCTCTGGGGCCAACGTCCTGACTTTC.

The rearrangement joins TRBV5-1 to TRBJ2-5, with D possibly being TRBD2 (6 bases). Trimming stripped 4 bases from V and 5 bases from J, with 18 bases between. CDR3 length equals 15 residues. Germline V lookup: CDR1 SGHRS, CDR2 YFSETQ. CDR3 DNA: TGCGCCAGCAGCCCCTCGGCGCGGGGTGAGGAGACCCAGTACTTC. It specifies CASSPSARGEETQYF.

J is TRBJ1-1 and V is TRBV7-2, with D perhaps TRBD1 (5 bases). CDR1 SGHTA and CDR2 FQGNSA come from the germline V gene. Trimming took off 3 bases at V and 4 bases at J, with 12 bases between the two ends. The CDR3 has 14 residues. CDR3: CASSFGGFSTEAFF. Here the CDR3 DNA reads TGTGCCAGCAGCTTCGGGGGTTTCAGCACTGAAGCTTTCTTT. The whole variable domain, filled in from reference TRBV7-2 and TRBJ1-1, reads GAGVSQSPSNKVTEKGKDVELRCDPISGHTALYWYRQSLGQGLEFLIYFQGNSAPDKSGLPSDRFSAERTGGSVSTLTIQRTQQEDSAVYLCASSFGGFSTEAFFGQGTRLTVV.

In its sample, this clone was seen a few times. The rearrangement joins TRBV10-3 to TRBJ2-7, with TRBD2 matching over 7 bases. CDR1 and CDR2 (germline): ENHRY, SYGVKD. This CDR3 has 14 residues. For the CDR3, the DNA is TGTGCTTCAAAGCCTGCGGGGGTCGACTACGAGCAGTACTTC. Its translation is CASKPAGVDYEQYF.

V usage is TRBV5-6 and J usage is TRBJ1-5, with a tentative D call TRBD1 (6 bases). CDR1 and CDR2 from the germline V gene are SGHDT and YYEEEE. Trimming cost V 2 bases and J 2 bases, with 14 bases left between them. This CDR3 is 16 amino acids long. The CDR3 DNA reads as TGTGCCAGCAGCTTATTTCGGGGGGGCGGCAATCAGCCCCAGCATTTT. As protein: CASSLFRGGGNQPQHF.

The count of this clone is one. The CDR3 reads CAISDLGLAENTGELFF. The CDR3 DNA follows: TGTGCCATCAGTGACTTGGGACTAGCGGAGAACACCGGGGAGCTGTTTTTT. The chain combines TRBV10-3 with TRBJ2-2, with 11 positions matching TRBD2. CDR1 and CDR2 (germline): ENHRY, SYGVKD. Losses at the gene ends were 3 bases for V and 1 base for J; bases not matched to a gene: 4. The CDR3 spans 17 residues.

The chain couples TRBV9 to TRBJ1-2, with 7 nucleotides matching TRBD1. Germline V CDR1 and CDR2: SGDLS, YYNGEE. V trimming: 4 bases; J trimming: 0 bases; junction bases outside the gene matches: 3. The CDR3 is 14 residues long. The CDR3 sequence is CASSRQGANYGYTF. DNA for the CDR3: TGTGCCAGCAGCCGACAGGGCGCTAACTATGGCTACACCTTC.

In its sample, this clone was seen once. The rearrangement joins TRBV5-5 to TRBJ1-6, with 7 bases aligning to TRBD1. Trimming cost V 2 bases and J 7 bases; bases outside gene matches: 3. The germline CDR1 and CDR2 sequences are SGHKS and YYEKEE (reference sequence). The CDR3 is 14 residues long. The CDR3 nucleotides are TGTGCCAGCAGCTTTACAGGGGAGAATTCACCCCTCCACTTT. It is translated as CASSFTGENSPLHF.

The CDR3 nucleotides read TGTGCCAGCAGTTACAACAGGGGCGAGGAGCTGTTTTTT. Protein: CASSYNRGEELFF. The gene calls are TRBV6-4 and TRBJ2-2; 7 positions agree with TRBD1. J lost 10 bases, V lost 5 bases, and 7 bases had no gene match. This CDR3 is built from 13 residues. Germline CDR1 is MRHNA and CDR2 is SNTAGT.

This chain joins TRBV9 and TRBJ1-2; tentative D call: TRBD1 (5 bases). The germline V and J ends were trimmed by 4 bases and 6 bases, with 13 bases remaining between them. The CDR3 contains 13 residues. Germline values: CDR1 SGDLS, CDR2 YYNGEE. CDR3 in amino acids: CASSPRWGDGYTF. The CDR3 coding sequence is TGTGCCAGCAGCCCACGATGGGGGGATGGCTACACCTTC.

This clone was counted only a few times. At one boundary the junction diverges from the germline segment, which might be a read error. V usage is TRBV27 and J usage is TRBJ1-6; D is unresolved. Looked up from germline, CDR1 is MNHEY and CDR2 is SMNVEV (reference sequence). CDR3 size: 16 residues. The CDR3: CASSLSIGRGSSPLHF. The CDR3 coding sequence is TGTGCCAGCAGTCTATCAATCGGGAGAGGCAGTTCACCCCTCCACTTT.

Of note for this clone: At one of its ends the junction is not consistent with the germline gene, which may arise from a read error. V usage is TRBV27 and J usage is TRBJ1-2, with 7 bases identical to TRBD1. Germline loops: CDR1 MNHEY, CDR2 SMNVEV (reference sequence). This CDR3 comprises 13 residues. The CDR3 loop reads CASRFSGQVGYTF. The CDR3 DNA sequence: TGTGCCAGCCGTTTTTCTGGACAGGTTGGCTACACCTTC.

A single count supports this clone. This chain links TRBV10-3 with TRBJ2-7, with 9 bases lining up with TRBD1. The CDR3 extends over 14 amino acids. Germline CDR1 and CDR2: ENHRY and SYGVKD. Trimming removed 6 bases from V and 5 bases from J; junction bases left unmatched: 8. The CDR3, as DNA: TGTGCCATCAGGGGGGGACAGGGAAGCGACGAGCAGTACTTC. This encodes CAIRGGQGSDEQYF.

The chain couples TRBV6-5 to TRBJ2-7, with unresolved D. V was clipped by 4 bases and J by 1 base, with 14 bases between them. In germline, CDR1 is MNHEY, CDR2 SVGAGI. This CDR3 has 15 residues. The CDR3 DNA follows: TGTGCCAGCAGTTCGTCCCCTGATCGGTCCTACGAGCAGTACTTC. Protein product: CASSSSPDRSYEQYF.

J is TRBJ1-1 and V is TRBV7-2, with 11 bases fitting TRBD1. The trim removed 5 bases at V and 5 bases at J, leaving 4 bases unmatched. Germline V gene sequence: CDR1 SGHTA, CDR2 FQGNSA. The CDR3 runs 14 residues. The CDR3 loop reads CASSRDRGITEAFF. The DNA for the CDR3 is TGTGCCAGCAGCCGGGACAGGGGGATTACTGAAGCTTTCTTT.